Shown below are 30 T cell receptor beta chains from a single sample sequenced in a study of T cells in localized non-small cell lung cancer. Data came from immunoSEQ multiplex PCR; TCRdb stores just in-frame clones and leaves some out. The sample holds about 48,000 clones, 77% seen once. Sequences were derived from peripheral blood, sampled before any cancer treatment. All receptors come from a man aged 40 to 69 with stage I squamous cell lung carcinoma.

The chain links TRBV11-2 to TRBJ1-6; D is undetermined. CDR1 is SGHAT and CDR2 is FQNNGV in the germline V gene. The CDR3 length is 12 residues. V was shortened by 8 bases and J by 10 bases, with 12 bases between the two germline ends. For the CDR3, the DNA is TGTGCCAGCGCCACTAGGCAATCACCCCTCCACTTT. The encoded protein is CASATRQSPLHF.

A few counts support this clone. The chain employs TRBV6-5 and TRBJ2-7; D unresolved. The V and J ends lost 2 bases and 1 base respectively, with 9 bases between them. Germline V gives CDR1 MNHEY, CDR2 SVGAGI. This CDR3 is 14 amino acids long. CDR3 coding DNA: TGTGCCAGCAGTTACCGCGGCAGATCCTACGAGCAGTACTTC. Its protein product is CASSYRGRSYEQYF.

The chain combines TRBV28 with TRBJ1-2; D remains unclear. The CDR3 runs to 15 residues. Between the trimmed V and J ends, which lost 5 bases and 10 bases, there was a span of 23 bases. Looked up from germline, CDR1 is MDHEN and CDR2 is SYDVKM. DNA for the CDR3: TGTGCCAGCAGTCCTCCCCTCGGGCCCCGTGGGGACTACACCTTC. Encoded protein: CASSPPLGPRGDYTF.

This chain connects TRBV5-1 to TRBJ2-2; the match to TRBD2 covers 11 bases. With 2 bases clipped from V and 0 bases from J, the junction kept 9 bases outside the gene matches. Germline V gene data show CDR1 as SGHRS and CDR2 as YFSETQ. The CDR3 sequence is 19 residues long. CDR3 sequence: CASSLFTSGGNSNTGELFF. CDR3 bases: TGCGCCAGCAGCTTATTCACTAGCGGGGGTAATTCGAACACCGGGGAGCTGTTTTTT.

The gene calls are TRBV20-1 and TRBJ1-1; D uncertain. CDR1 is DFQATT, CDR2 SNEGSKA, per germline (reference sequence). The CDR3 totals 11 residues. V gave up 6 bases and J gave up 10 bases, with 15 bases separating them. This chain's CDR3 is CSAQDWVGAFF. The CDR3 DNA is TGCAGTGCCCAAGACTGGGTGGGAGCTTTCTTT.

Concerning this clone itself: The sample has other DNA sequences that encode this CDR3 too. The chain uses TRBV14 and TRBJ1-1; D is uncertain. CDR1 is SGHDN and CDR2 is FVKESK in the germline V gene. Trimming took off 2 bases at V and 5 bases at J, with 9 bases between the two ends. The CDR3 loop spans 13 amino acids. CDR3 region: CASSQSTRTEAFF. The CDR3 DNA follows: TGTGCCAGCAGCCAATCTACCCGGACTGAAGCTTTCTTT.

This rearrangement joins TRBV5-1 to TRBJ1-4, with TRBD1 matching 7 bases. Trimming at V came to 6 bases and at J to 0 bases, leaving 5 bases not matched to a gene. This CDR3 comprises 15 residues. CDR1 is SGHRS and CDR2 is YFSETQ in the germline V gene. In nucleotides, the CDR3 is TGCGCCAGCACTCCTCAGGGGGCAACTAATGAAAAACTGTTTTTT. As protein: CASTPQGATNEKLFF. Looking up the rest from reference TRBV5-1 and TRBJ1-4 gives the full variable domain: KAGVTQTPRYLIKTRGQQVTLSCSPISGHRSVSWYQQTPGQGLQFLFEYFSETQRNKGNFPGRFSGRQFSNSRSEMNVSTLELGDSALYLCASTPQGATNEKLFFGSGTQLSVL.

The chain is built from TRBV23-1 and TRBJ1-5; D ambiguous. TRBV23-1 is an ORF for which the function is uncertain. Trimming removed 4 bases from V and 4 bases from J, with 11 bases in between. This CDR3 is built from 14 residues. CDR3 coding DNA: TGCGCCAGCAGTCCCGCGACGGGGAATCAGCCCCAGCATTTT. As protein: CASSPATGNQPQHF.

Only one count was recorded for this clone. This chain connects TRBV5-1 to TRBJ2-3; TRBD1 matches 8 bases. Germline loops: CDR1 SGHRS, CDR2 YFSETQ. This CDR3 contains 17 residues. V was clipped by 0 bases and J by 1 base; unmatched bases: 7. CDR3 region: CASSLGPGQGRTDTQYF. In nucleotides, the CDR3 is TGCGCCAGCAGCTTGGGACCCGGACAGGGACGCACAGATACGCAGTATTTT.

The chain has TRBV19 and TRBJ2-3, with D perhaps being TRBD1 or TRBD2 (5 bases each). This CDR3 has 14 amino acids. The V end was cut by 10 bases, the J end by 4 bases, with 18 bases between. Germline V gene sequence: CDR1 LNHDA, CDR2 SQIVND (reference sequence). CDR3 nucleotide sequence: TGTGCCACCCAAAGAAGGGACCTCGCAGATACGCAGTATTTT. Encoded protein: CATQRRDLADTQYF.

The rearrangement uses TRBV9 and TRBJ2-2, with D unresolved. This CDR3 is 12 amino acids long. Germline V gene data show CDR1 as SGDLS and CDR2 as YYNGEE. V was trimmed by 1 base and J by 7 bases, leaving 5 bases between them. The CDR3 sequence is CASSVWGGELFF. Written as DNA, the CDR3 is TGTGCCAGCAGCGTATGGGGCGGGGAGCTGTTTTTT.

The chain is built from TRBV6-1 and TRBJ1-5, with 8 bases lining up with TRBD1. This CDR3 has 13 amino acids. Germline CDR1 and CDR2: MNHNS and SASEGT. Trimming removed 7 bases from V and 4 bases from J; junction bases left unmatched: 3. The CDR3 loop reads CASMRQGNQPQHF. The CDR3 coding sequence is TGTGCCAGCATGAGACAGGGGAATCAGCCCCAGCATTTT.

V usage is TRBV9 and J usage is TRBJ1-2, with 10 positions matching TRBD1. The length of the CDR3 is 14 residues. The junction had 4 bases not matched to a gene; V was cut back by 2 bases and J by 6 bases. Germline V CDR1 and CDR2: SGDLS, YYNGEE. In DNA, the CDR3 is TGTGCCAGCAGCGTGGGGACAGGGGTAGATGGCTACACCTTC. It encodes CASSVGTGVDGYTF.

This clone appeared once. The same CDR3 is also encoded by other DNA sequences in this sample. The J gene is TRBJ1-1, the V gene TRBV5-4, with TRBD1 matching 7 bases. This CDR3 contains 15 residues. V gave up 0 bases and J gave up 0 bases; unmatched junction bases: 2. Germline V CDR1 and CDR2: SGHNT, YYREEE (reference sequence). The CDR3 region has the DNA TGTGCCAGCAGCTTGGGGGGGACAGTGAACACTGAAGCTTTCTTT. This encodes CASSLGGTVNTEAFF.

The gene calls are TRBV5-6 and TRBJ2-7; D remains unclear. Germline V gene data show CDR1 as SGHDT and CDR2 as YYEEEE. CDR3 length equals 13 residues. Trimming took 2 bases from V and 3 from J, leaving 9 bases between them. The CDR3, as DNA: TGTGCCAGCAGCTTAAGCGCCTACTACGAGCAGTACTTC. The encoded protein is CASSLSAYYEQYF.

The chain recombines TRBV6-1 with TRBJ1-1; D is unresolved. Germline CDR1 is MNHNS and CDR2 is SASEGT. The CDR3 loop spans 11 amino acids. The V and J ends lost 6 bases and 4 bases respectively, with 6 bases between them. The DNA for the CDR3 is TGTGCCAGCAGACGGGGCACTGAAGCTTTCTTT. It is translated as CASRRGTEAFF.

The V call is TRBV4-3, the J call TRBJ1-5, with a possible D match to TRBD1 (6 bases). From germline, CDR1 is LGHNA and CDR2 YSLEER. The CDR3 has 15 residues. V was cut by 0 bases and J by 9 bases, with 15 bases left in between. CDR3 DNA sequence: TGCGCCAGCAGCCAAGATCTCAGGGGTGAATGGCCCCAGCATTTT. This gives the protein CASSQDLRGEWPQHF.

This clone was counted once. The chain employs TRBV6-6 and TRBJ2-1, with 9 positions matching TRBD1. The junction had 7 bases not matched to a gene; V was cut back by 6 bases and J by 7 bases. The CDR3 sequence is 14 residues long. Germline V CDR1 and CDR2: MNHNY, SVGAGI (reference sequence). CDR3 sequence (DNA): TGTGCCAGCAGAAGGGGACAGGGATCGAATGAGCAGTTCTTC. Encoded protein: CASRRGQGSNEQFF.

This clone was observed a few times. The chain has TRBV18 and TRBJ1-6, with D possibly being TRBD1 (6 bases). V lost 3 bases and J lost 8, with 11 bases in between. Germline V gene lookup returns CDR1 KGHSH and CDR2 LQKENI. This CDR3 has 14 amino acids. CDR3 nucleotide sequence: TGTGCCAGCTCACCCGGGGGCAATGATTCACCCCTCCACTTT. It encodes CASSPGGNDSPLHF.

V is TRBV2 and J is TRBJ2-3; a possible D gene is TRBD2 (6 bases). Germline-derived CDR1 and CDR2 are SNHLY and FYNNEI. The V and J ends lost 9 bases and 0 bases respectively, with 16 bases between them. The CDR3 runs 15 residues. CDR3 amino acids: CASTRGAGSTDTQYF. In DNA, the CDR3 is TGTGCCAGTACCCGGGGCGCGGGGAGCACAGATACGCAGTATTTT.

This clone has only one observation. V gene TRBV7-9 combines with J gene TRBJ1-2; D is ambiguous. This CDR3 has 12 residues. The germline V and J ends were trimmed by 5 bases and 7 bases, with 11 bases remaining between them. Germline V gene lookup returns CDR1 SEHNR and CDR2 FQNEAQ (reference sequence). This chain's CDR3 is CASSPRGSGYTF. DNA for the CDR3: TGTGCCAGCAGCCCCCGCGGCTCTGGCTACACCTTC.

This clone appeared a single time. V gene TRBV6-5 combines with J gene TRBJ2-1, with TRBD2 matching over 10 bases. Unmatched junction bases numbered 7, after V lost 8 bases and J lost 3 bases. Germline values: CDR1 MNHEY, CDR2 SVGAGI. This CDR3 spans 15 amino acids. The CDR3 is CASGQRGGLYNEQFF. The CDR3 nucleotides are TGTGCCAGCGGCCAGCGGGGGGGCCTCTACAATGAGCAGTTCTTC.

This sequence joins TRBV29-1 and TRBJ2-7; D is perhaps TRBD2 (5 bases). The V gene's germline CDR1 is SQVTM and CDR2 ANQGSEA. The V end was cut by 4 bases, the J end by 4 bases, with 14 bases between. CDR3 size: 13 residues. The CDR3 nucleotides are TGCAGCGTTGTTTTCAAATCGGGGTACGAGCAGTACTTC. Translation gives CSVVFKSGYEQYF.

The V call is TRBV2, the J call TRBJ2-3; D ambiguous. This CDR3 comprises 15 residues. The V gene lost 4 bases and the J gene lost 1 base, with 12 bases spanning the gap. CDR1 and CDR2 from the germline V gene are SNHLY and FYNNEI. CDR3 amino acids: CASSAYKSRTDTQYF. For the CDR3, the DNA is TGTGCCAGCAGTGCCTACAAGTCTCGCACAGATACGCAGTATTTT.

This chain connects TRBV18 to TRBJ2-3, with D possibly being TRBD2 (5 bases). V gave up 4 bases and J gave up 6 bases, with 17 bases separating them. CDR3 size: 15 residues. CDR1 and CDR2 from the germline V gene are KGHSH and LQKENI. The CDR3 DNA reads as TGTGCCAGCTCACGTGAGGGCCCGGGGTTGGATACGCAGTATTTT. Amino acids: CASSREGPGLDTQYF.

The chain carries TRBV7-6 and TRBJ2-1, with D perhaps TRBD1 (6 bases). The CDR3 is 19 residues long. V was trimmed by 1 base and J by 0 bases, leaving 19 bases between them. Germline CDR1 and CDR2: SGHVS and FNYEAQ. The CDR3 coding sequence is TGTGCCAGCAGCTTAGTTTCCGGACAGACAAGGAGCTCCTACAATGAGCAGTTCTTC. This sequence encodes CASSLVSGQTRSSYNEQFF.

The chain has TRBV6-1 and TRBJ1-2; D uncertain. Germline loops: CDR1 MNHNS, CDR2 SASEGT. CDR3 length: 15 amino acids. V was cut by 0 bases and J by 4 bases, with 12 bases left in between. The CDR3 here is CASSEAVVRSYGYTF. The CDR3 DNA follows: TGTGCCAGCAGTGAAGCAGTTGTACGGAGCTATGGCTACACCTTC.

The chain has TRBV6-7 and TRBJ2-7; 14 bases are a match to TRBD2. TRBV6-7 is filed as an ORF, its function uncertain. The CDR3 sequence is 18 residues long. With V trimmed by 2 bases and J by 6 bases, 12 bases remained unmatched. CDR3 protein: CASSYVGTSGGIRGEQYF. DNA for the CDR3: TGTGCCAGCAGTTACGTCGGGACTAGCGGGGGCATAAGGGGCGAGCAGTACTTC.

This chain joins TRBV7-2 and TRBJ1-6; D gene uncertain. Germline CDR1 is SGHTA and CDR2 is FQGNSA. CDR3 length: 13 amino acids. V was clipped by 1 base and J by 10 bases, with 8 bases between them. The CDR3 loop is CASSLGVGSPLHF. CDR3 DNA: TGTGCCAGCAGCTTAGGGGTGGGGTCACCCCTCCACTTT.

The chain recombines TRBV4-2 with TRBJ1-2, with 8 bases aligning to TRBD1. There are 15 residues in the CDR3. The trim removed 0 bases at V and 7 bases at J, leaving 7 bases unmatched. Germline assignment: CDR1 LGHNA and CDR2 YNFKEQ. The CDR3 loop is CASSQDRTGLIGYTF. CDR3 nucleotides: TGTGCCAGCAGCCAAGATCGGACAGGGTTGATTGGCTACACCTTC.